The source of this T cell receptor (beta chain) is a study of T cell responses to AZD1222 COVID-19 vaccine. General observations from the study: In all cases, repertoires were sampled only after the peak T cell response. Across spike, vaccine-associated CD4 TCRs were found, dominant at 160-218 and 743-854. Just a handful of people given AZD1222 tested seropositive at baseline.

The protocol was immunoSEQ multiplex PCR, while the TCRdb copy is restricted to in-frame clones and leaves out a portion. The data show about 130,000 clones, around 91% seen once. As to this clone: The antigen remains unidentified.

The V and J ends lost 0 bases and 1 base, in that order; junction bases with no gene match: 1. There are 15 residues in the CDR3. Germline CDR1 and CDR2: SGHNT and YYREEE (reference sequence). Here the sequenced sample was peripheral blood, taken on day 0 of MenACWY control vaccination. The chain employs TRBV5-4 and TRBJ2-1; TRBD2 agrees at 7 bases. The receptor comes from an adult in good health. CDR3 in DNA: TGTGCCAGCAGCTTGGGCGGGGGATCCTACAATGAGCAGTTCTTC. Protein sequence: CASSLGGGSYNEQFF.